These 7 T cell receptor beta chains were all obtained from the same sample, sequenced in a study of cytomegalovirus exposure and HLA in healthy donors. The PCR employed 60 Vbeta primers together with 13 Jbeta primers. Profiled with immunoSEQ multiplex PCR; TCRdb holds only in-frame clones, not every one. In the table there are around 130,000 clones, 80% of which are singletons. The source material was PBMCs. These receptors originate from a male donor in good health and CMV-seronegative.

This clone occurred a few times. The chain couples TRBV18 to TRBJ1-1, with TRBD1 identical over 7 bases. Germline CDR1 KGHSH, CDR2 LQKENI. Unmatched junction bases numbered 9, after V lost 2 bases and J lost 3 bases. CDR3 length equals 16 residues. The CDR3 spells CASSPITGQVDTEAFF. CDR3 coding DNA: TGTGCCAGCTCACCAATTACCGGACAGGTTGACACTGAAGCTTTCTTT.

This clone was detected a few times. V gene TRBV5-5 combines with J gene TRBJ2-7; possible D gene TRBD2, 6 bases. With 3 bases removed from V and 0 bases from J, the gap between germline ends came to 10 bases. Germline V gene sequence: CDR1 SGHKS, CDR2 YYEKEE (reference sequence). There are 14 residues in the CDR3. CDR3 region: CASSSLGGSYEQYF. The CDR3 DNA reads TGTGCCAGCAGCTCTTTGGGGGGCTCCTACGAGCAGTACTTC.

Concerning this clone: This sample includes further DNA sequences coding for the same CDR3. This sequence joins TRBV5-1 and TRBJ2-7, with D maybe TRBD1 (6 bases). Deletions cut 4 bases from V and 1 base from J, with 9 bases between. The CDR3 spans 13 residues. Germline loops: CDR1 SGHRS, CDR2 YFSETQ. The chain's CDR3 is CASSPGQSYEQYF. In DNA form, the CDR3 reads TGCGCCAGCAGCCCGGGACAATCCTACGAGCAGTACTTC.

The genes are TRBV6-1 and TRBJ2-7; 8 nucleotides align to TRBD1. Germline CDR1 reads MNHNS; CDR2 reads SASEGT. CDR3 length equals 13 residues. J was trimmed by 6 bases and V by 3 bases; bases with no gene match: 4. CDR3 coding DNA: TGTGCCAGCAGTGATCAGGGGGCATTCGAGCAGTACTTC. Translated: CASSDQGAFEQYF.

The CDR3 sequence: CASSLYPDRANYGYTF. CDR3 coding DNA: TGTGCCAGCAGTCTCTACCCGGACAGGGCTAACTATGGCTACACCTTC. J is TRBJ1-2 and V is TRBV28; 8 positions agree with TRBD1. The V gene end was trimmed by 5 bases and the J gene end by 0 bases; junction bases not matched to a gene: 8. The CDR3 contains 16 residues. Germline CDR1 reads MDHEN; CDR2 reads SYDVKM.

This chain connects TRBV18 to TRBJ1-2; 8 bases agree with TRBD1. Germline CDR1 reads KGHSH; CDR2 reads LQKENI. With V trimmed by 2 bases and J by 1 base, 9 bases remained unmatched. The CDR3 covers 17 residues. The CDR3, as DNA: TGTGCCAGCTCACCAGGGACAGGACAATCTATTAACTATGGCTACACCTTC. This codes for CASSPGTGQSINYGYTF.

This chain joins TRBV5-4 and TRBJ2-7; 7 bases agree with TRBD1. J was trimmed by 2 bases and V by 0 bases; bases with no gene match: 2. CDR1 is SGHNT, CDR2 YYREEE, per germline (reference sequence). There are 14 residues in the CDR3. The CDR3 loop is CASSLGQGPYEQYF. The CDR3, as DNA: TGTGCCAGCAGCTTGGGACAGGGCCCCTACGAGCAGTACTTC.